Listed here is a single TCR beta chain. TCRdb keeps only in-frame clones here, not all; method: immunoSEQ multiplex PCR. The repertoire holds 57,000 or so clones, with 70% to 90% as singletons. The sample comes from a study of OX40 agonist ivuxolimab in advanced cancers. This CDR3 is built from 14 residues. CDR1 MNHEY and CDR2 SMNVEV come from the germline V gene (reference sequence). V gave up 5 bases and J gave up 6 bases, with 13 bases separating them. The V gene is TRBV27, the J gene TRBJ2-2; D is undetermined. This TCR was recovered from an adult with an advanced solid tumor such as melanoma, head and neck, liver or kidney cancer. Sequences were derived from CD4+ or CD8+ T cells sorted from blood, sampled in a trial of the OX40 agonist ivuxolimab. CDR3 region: CASSPIEAPGELFF. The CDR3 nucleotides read TGTGCCAGCAGTCCCATCGAAGCACCCGGGGAGCTGTTTTTT.